Each of the 28 T cell receptor beta chains below was sequenced from the same sample in a study of T cells after yellow fever vaccination. TCRdb passed the 5' RACE reads through MiXCR, listing each CDR3 protein once. The sample consists of 200,000 or so distinct CDR3 sequences, more than 6.5% of them appearing once. The sequencing used CD4+ T cells sorted from PBMCs, collected on the day of the yellow fever booster vaccination. Receptors originate from a man in his thirties or forties who received the YFV17D yellow fever vaccine.

This clonotype appeared a few times. V and J are TRBV5-1 and TRBJ1-1; 8 bases align to TRBD1. CDR1 and CDR2 (germline): SGHRS, YFSETQ. After removal of 6 bases from V and 2 bases from J, the junction contained 15 bases not matched to a gene. The CDR3 has 17 residues. The DNA of the CDR3 is TGCGCCAGCAACCCGACCTCCGGGACAGGTGATAACACTGAAGCTTTCTTT. It is translated as CASNPTSGTGDNTEAFF.

A note on this clonotype: The junction departs from germline at one end; a sequencing error may be responsible. The chain joins TRBV15 to TRBJ1-1; D is unclear. CDR1 LNHNV and CDR2 YYDKDF come from the germline V gene (reference sequence). The CDR3 runs 14 residues. CDR3 nucleotide sequence: TGTGCCACCAGCAGACCAGTCCCGAACGCTGAAGCTTTCTTT. This codes for CATSRPVPNAEAFF.

The table lists this clonotype with a few counts. This chain joins TRBV9 and TRBJ1-1; a possible D gene is TRBD1 (6 bases). The CDR3 is 15 residues long. The germline V gene encodes CDR1 SGDLS and CDR2 YYNGEE. V shed 0 bases and J shed 4 bases, with 13 bases lying between them. The CDR3 is CASSVVNRAGTEAFF. CDR3 nucleotide sequence: TGTGCCAGCAGCGTAGTAAACAGGGCAGGCACTGAAGCTTTCTTT.

This clonotype has ten or more counts. The chain recombines TRBV28 with TRBJ2-1, with TRBD1 identical over 8 bases. Germline trimming cut 3 bases from V and 10 bases from J; bases unmatched to any gene: 11. Germline V gene sequence: CDR1 MDHEN, CDR2 SYDVKM. CDR3 length: 15 residues. This chain's CDR3 is CASSLSSQGAKEQFF. The CDR3 DNA follows: TGTGCCAGCAGTTTGAGTTCGCAGGGGGCGAAGGAGCAGTTCTTC.

Many counts were recorded for this clonotype. V gene TRBV2 combines with J gene TRBJ2-7; perhaps TRBD2 as D (8 bases). CDR3 length equals 17 residues. Germline CDR1 and CDR2: SNHLY and FYNNEI. The V gene lost 10 bases and the J gene lost 2 bases, with 27 bases spanning the gap. DNA of the CDR3: TGTGCCACCTTCGGACAGGCGACTAGCGCAAAAGCCTACGAGCAGTACTTC. This translates into CATFGQATSAKAYEQYF. The whole variable domain, filled in from reference TRBV2 and TRBJ2-7, reads EPEVTQTPSHQVTQMGQEVILRCVPISNHLYFYWYRQILGQKVEFLVSFYNNEISEKSEIFDDQFSVERPDGSNFTLKIRSTKLEDSAMYFCATFGQATSAKAYEQYFGPGTRLTVT.

The CDR3 is CASSPQGVSEQFF. The CDR3 DNA follows: TGTGCCAGCTCACCACAGGGAGTCAGTGAGCAGTTCTTC. The J gene is TRBJ2-1, the V gene TRBV18; TRBD2 is a possible D gene (5 bases). Trimming stripped 1 base from V and 9 bases from J, with 10 bases between. There are 13 residues in the CDR3. In germline, CDR1 is KGHSH, CDR2 LQKENI.

In its sample, this clonotype was seen a few times. This sequence joins TRBV7-3 and TRBJ2-4, with 10 nucleotides matching TRBD1. CDR3 length equals 13 residues. The V and J ends lost 4 bases and 11 bases, in that order; junction bases with no gene match: 5. Germline V CDR1 and CDR2: SGHTA, FQGTGA. This CDR3 reads CASSSDRGKVQYF. The DNA for the CDR3 is TGTGCCAGCAGCTCGGACAGGGGGAAGGTTCAGTACTTC.

This clonotype appeared a few times. The chain links TRBV28 to TRBJ1-6; 9 positions match TRBD1. The CDR3 has 15 residues. J was trimmed by 8 bases and V by 5 bases; bases with no gene match: 7. Looked up from germline, CDR1 is MDHEN and CDR2 is SYDVKM. The CDR3 sequence is CASSSGQGKDSPLHF. CDR3 sequence (DNA): TGTGCCAGCAGTAGCGGACAGGGGAAGGATTCACCCCTCCACTTT.

This clonotype was counted a few times. The chain combines TRBV7-9 with TRBJ2-1; the match to TRBD2 covers 7 bases. V shed 3 bases, J shed 13 bases, and the junction held 3 bases outside the gene matches. Germline CDR1 and CDR2: SEHNR and FQNEAQ (reference sequence). There are 11 residues in the CDR3. As DNA, the CDR3 is TGTGCCAGCAGCTTCCTAGCGGACCAGTTCTTC. Translation: CASSFLADQFF.

The chain uses TRBV19 and TRBJ1-5; D gene ambiguous. Germline CDR1 is LNHDA and CDR2 is SQIVND (reference sequence). The CDR3 extends over 14 amino acids. V gave up 6 bases and J gave up 11 bases, with 20 bases separating them. In DNA form, the CDR3 reads TGTGCCAGTAGCGAAAGGCCCCAGGTTACGTCCCAGCATTTT. This codes for CASSERPQVTSQHF.

This chain uses TRBV20-1 with TRBJ2-1; 7 bases align to TRBD1. Trimming removed 4 bases from V and 5 bases from J; junction bases left unmatched: 5. Germline-derived CDR1 and CDR2 are DFQATT and SNEGSKA (reference sequence). CDR3 length equals 13 residues. This CDR3 reads CSAMAGGHNEQFF. In DNA form, the CDR3 reads TGCAGTGCTATGGCAGGGGGTCACAATGAGCAGTTCTTC.

The chain has TRBV5-1 and TRBJ2-7; D possibly matches TRBD1 or TRBD2 (5 bases each). Germline CDR1 reads SGHRS; CDR2 reads YFSETQ. The V and J ends lost 3 bases and 3 bases respectively, with 16 bases between them. CDR3 length: 15 amino acids. The CDR3 protein is CASSSDSGRIYEQYF. The CDR3 coding sequence is TGCGCCAGCAGCTCGGACTCGGGACGGATCTACGAGCAGTACTTC.

The CDR3, as DNA: TGTGCCATCAGTGACGGGACAGACGAGCAGTACTTC. This codes for CAISDGTDEQYF. The V call is TRBV10-3, the J call TRBJ2-7; 7 bases agree with TRBD1. This CDR3 has 12 amino acids. Germline CDR1 ENHRY, CDR2 SYGVKD. The V and J ends lost 3 bases and 5 bases, in that order; junction bases with no gene match: 1.

This clonotype was recorded many times. The gene calls are TRBV7-6 and TRBJ2-3, with a weak D call TRBD1 (5 bases). This CDR3 has 14 residues. Germline lookup yields CDR1 SGHVS and CDR2 FNYEAQ. The V end lost 1 base, the J end lost 5 bases, and 10 bases lay between the germline ends. This CDR3 is CASSLGLGEDTQYF. The CDR3 DNA reads TGTGCCAGCAGCTTAGGGCTAGGGGAAGATACGCAGTATTTT.

This clonotype was seen only a few times. The V gene is TRBV20-1, the J gene TRBJ1-5; TRBD1 matches 8 bases. The CDR3 has 13 amino acids. Losses at the gene ends were 7 bases for V and 6 bases for J; bases not matched to a gene: 8. The germline V gene has CDR1 DFQATT and CDR2 SNEGSKA (reference sequence). The CDR3 loop reads CSVRQGLSQPQHF. The DNA of the CDR3 is TGCAGTGTTCGACAGGGGTTGTCTCAGCCCCAGCATTTT.

This clonotype was seen more than once but under ten times. The gene calls are TRBV3-1 and TRBJ2-7; 11 nucleotides align to TRBD2. The V and J ends lost 5 bases and 6 bases, in that order; junction bases with no gene match: 6. Germline CDR1 reads LGHDT; CDR2 reads YNNKEL (reference sequence). The CDR3 has 14 amino acids. CDR3 DNA sequence: TGTGCCAGCAGCTTTAGCGGGAGGGCGTTCGAGCAGTACTTC. Translation: CASSFSGRAFEQYF.

Comment on this clonotype: This could be a read error, since a much larger clone is one nucleotide away. The rearrangement joins TRBV7-3 to TRBJ2-2; D might be TRBD2 (6 bases). Germline values: CDR1 SGHTA, CDR2 FQGTGA. The CDR3 runs to 17 residues. The germline V and J ends were trimmed by 4 bases and 5 bases, with 20 bases remaining between them. As DNA, the CDR3 is TGTGCCAGCAGCTCTGATGCAGAGCGGGCCCTAACCGGGGAGCTGTTTTTT. Protein: CASSSDAERALTGELFF. The full variable domain, its missing parts supplied by reference TRBV7-3 and TRBJ2-2, is GAGVSQTPSNKVTEKGKYVELRCDPISGHTALYWYRQSLGQGPEFLIYFQGTGAADDSGLPNDRFFAVRPEGSVSTLKIQRTERGDSAVYLCASSSDAERALTGELFFGEGSRLTVL.

The chain recombines TRBV4-3 with TRBJ1-2, with D possibly being TRBD1 (5 bases). This CDR3 region has 13 residues. The V and J ends lost 1 base and 8 bases respectively, with 11 bases between them. Germline values: CDR1 LGHNA, CDR2 YSLEER. CDR3 DNA sequence: TGCGCCAGCAGCCAAGGGGGGGACCAAGGCTACACCTTC. Residues: CASSQGGDQGYTF.

This clonotype has a count of ten or more. The rearrangement joins TRBV20-1 to TRBJ2-1; 8 bases line up with TRBD2. Germline V gene sequence: CDR1 DFQATT, CDR2 SNEGSKA (reference sequence). The CDR3 is made up of 18 amino acids. J lost 3 bases, V lost 0 bases, and 13 bases had no gene match. The CDR3 nucleotides read TGCAGTGCTAGAGATCCCCTAAACCAAGCGGGAGTCTACAATGAGCAGTTCTTC. This gives the protein CSARDPLNQAGVYNEQFF.

The table lists this clonotype with many counts. The chain uses TRBV20-1 and TRBJ2-7; D possibly corresponds to TRBD2 (6 bases). CDR1 and CDR2 from the germline V gene are DFQATT and SNEGSKA (reference sequence). V was cut by 1 base and J by 4 bases, with 17 bases left in between. This CDR3 region has 15 residues. CDR3 DNA: TGCAGTGCTAGAGTCTTTAGCGGCGCCAAGTACGAGCAGTACTTC. Translating gives CSARVFSGAKYEQYF.

This chain uses TRBV7-2 with TRBJ1-1, with D maybe TRBD1 (5 bases). V was trimmed by 3 bases and J by 5 bases, leaving 10 bases between them. Per the germline V gene, CDR1 is SGHTA and CDR2 is FQGNSA. This CDR3 is 13 amino acids long. CDR3 sequence: CASSFSGRTEAFF. CDR3 sequence (DNA): TGTGCCAGCAGCTTCTCAGGGAGGACTGAAGCTTTCTTT.

This clonotype appeared many times. This sequence joins TRBV5-6 and TRBJ2-5; a possible D gene is TRBD2 (6 bases). Trimming took 0 bases from V and 1 from J, leaving 13 bases between them. CDR3 length equals 16 residues. In germline, CDR1 is SGHDT, CDR2 YYEEEE. This CDR3 is CASSLVGTSLQETQYF. CDR3 DNA sequence: TGTGCCAGCAGCTTGGTGGGGACTTCCCTCCAAGAGACCCAGTACTTC.

The table lists this clonotype with a few counts. The chain has TRBV10-3 and TRBJ2-7, with D hard to call. The CDR3 sequence is 14 residues long. From germline, CDR1 is ENHRY and CDR2 SYGVKD. V lost 0 bases to trimming and J lost 2 bases, with 8 bases between them. CDR3 DNA: TGTGCCATCAGTGAGTCGAACTTTCCCTACGAGCAGTACTTC. This gives the protein CAISESNFPYEQYF.

This clonotype was observed many times. The J gene is TRBJ2-5, the V gene TRBV2, with TRBD1 matching 7 bases. CDR3 length equals 13 residues. Germline V gene lookup returns CDR1 SNHLY and CDR2 FYNNEI. With 6 bases clipped from V and 4 bases from J, the junction kept 5 bases outside the gene matches. This CDR3 is CASRTGQRETQYF. CDR3 coding DNA: TGTGCCAGCAGGACGGGACAGAGAGAGACCCAGTACTTC.

This clonotype came up many times. The chain links TRBV2 to TRBJ1-5, with a tentative D call TRBD1 (6 bases). Germline V gene data show CDR1 as SNHLY and CDR2 as FYNNEI. This CDR3 spans 13 amino acids. V was shortened by 8 bases and J by 7 bases, with 15 bases between the two germline ends. The CDR3 reads CASGRRGDQPQHF. The CDR3, as DNA: TGTGCCAGCGGGAGAAGGGGGGACCAGCCCCAGCATTTT.

The CDR3 region is CASTLVRGGQETQYF. CDR3 DNA: TGTGCCAGCACCCTAGTGAGGGGGGGCCAAGAGACCCAGTACTTC. The genes are TRBV6-1 and TRBJ2-5; D is perhaps TRBD2 (7 bases). This CDR3 is built from 15 residues. V was cut by 7 bases and J by 1 base, with 16 bases left in between. The germline V gene has CDR1 MNHNS and CDR2 SASEGT.

This clonotype has a count of ten or more. The chain uses TRBV12-3 or TRBV12-4 and TRBJ1-3, with D maybe TRBD1 (5 bases). Trimming removed 3 bases from V and 0 bases from J, with 12 bases in between. The CDR3 totals 16 residues. The DNA for the CDR3 is TGTGCCAGCAGTTTTCAGGGAGGAGGCTCTGGAAACACCATATATTTT. It specifies CASSFQGGGSGNTIYF.

This clonotype was detected ten times or more. The genes are TRBV20-1 and TRBJ2-4, with 10 bases identical to TRBD1. V was pared by 5 bases and J by 6 bases, with 10 bases of the junction left unmatched. This CDR3 region has 15 residues. Germline CDR1 reads DFQATT; CDR2 reads SNEGSKA (reference sequence). This chain's CDR3 is CSAHRTGGERNIQYF. The CDR3 nucleotides are TGCAGTGCTCACAGGACAGGGGGAGAGAGAAACATTCAGTACTTC.